This T cell receptor (beta chain) was recorded in a study of Graves' ophthalmopathy and Graves' hyperthyroidism. Germline V gene sequence: CDR1 SGHAT, CDR2 FQNNGV. CDR3 length: 16 amino acids. The junction had 5 bases not matched to a gene; V was cut back by 1 base and J by 3 bases. Amplification from RNA transcripts yielded the TCR beta CDR3 regions. RT-PCR was first run with HTBI primers, then multiplex PCR in a second round. TCRdb reprocessed the multiplex PCR reads with MiXCR, giving one entry per CDR3 protein. The repertoire holds hundreds of thousands of distinct CDR3 sequences, with just over 40% as singletons. Those donors who had ophthalmopathy presented with moderate-to-severe activity, a CAS of ≥3, a NOSPECS of ≥4 and a duration under 3 months. Enrollment excluded any patients with other autoimmune diseases, uncontrolled infections, pregnancy or lactation. Diagnosis relied on clinical symptoms, serum thyroxine, TRAb, thyroid ultrasound and orbital computed tomography.

The rearrangement uses TRBV11-2 and TRBJ2-7, with TRBD2 identical over 11 bases. Input material: peripheral blood. This TCR was recovered from an adult man with Graves' ophthalmopathy. CDR3 amino acids: CASSLVYTSGSYEQYF. As DNA, the CDR3 is TGTGCCAGCAGCTTAGTTTACACTAGCGGGAGCTACGAGCAGTACTTC.